Included here is one T cell receptor beta chain sequence, with context. The antigen is unknown. Preparation of the TCRbeta library involved a method that used unique molecular identifiers. TCRdb passed the PCR reads through MiXCR, listing each CDR3 protein once. The profile shows some 310,000 distinct CDR3 sequences, approximately 23% of them singletons. Germline CDR1 SGHAT, CDR2 FQNNGV. This CDR3 spans 17 amino acids. V was clipped by 1 base and J by 4 bases; unmatched bases: 10. The data derive from a study of T-cell reconstitution after alpha-beta-depleted transplantation in children. Whole-study findings and limits: From newly produced T cells came most of the T-cell counts and diversity one year after transplant. Approximately two months post-transplant, alpha-beta T cells reportedly originated from several hundred expanded graft clones.

This clonotype was sampled from a male patient younger than 18 who had a stem cell transplant for acute lymphoblastic leukemia, so the T cells may come from the graft donor. V gene TRBV11-2 combines with J gene TRBJ1-1; the match to TRBD1 covers 9 bases. This specimen consisted of PBMCs, mostly from graft donor cells, obtained 180 days after TCRalphabeta/CD19-depleted stem cell transplant. The CDR3 sequence is CASSLGRGTGLSTEAFF. In DNA form, the CDR3 reads TGTGCCAGCAGCTTAGGGAGGGGGACAGGGCTCAGCACTGAAGCTTTCTTT. Combining the CDR3 with reference TRBV11-2 and TRBJ1-1 gives the whole variable domain EAGVAQSPRYKIIEKRQSVAFWCNPISGHATLYWYQQILGQGPKLLIQFQNNGVVDDSQLPKDRFSAERLKGVDSTLKIQPAKLEDSAVYLCASSLGRGTGLSTEAFFGQGTRLTVV.